One sample yielded the 10 T cell receptor beta chains listed below, sequenced in a study of cytomegalovirus exposure and HLA in healthy donors. PCR employed 60 Vbeta and 13 Jbeta primers. The data were produced by immunoSEQ multiplex PCR, yet TCRdb's version contains in-frame clones alone and is incomplete. Altogether 150,000 or so clones are present, 70% to 80% being singletons, with the ten largest covering about 13%. The sequencing sample was made of PBMCs. The receptor set was obtained from a man in his forties in good health and CMV-seropositive.

The V gene is TRBV4-1, the J gene TRBJ2-1; D may be TRBD1 (6 bases). The CDR3 loop spans 16 amino acids. V lost 0 bases to trimming and J lost 4 bases, with 13 bases between them. Germline CDR1 MGHRA, CDR2 YSYEKL. CDR3 DNA: TGCGCCAGCAGCCAAGATACCAGGGACACTTACAATGAGCAGTTCTTC. Its translation is CASSQDTRDTYNEQFF.

The sample holds a few counts of this clone. J is TRBJ1-5 and V is TRBV27; TRBD1 matches 8 bases. Trimming cost V 2 bases and J 7 bases; bases outside gene matches: 10. Germline lookup yields CDR1 MNHEY and CDR2 SMNVEV (reference sequence). CDR3 length: 16 amino acids. The CDR3: CASSLGGTGIMQPQHF. CDR3 in DNA: TGTGCCAGCAGTTTAGGTGGGACAGGAATTATGCAGCCCCAGCATTTT.

There are a few counts of this clone. Compared with germline, one end of the junction differs, possibly owing to a read error. The chain is built from TRBV7-3 and TRBJ2-3, with 7 bases identical to TRBD2. CDR1 and CDR2 (germline): SGHTA, FQGTGA. The CDR3 extends over 13 amino acids. The CDR3, as DNA: TGTGCCAGCAGCCCGGGGGTGGGGACTACCTTGGATTTT. It encodes CASSPGVGTTLDF. Full variable domain (missing parts from reference TRBV7-3 and TRBJ2-3): GAGVSQTPSNKVTEKGKYVELRCDPISGHTALYWYRQSLGQGPEFLIYFQGTGAADDSGLPNDRFFAVRPEGSVSTLKIQRTERGDSAVYLCASSPGVGTTLDFGPGTRLTVL.

The chain is built from TRBV7-2 and TRBJ2-2; D not resolved. The ends were cut back, 5 bases at V and 4 bases at J, with 11 bases in the middle. From germline, CDR1 is SGHTA and CDR2 FQGNSA. The CDR3 contains 14 residues. CDR3 protein: CASSPLTSTGELFF. DNA for the CDR3: TGTGCCAGCAGCCCCTTGACTTCCACCGGGGAGCTGTTTTTT.

The V call is TRBV18, the J call TRBJ2-6; D gene unclear. The CDR3 length is 14 residues. The germline gives CDR1 KGHSH, CDR2 LQKENI. The V and J ends lost 6 bases and 4 bases respectively, with 10 bases between them. This CDR3 is CASSLRAGANVLTF. For the CDR3, the DNA is TGTGCCAGCTCCCTTAGAGCCGGGGCCAACGTCCTGACTTTC. The entire variable domain, with the rest obtained from reference TRBV18 and TRBJ2-6, is as follows: NAGVMQNPRHLVRRRGQEARLRCSPMKGHSHVYWYRQLPEEGLKFMVYLQKENIIDESGMPKERFSAEFPKEGPSILRIQQVVRGDSAAYFCASSLRAGANVLTFGAGSRLTVL.

The chain uses TRBV5-4 and TRBJ2-1; 10 bases align to TRBD2. Germline V gives CDR1 SGHNT, CDR2 YYREEE (reference sequence). J was trimmed by 8 bases and V by 0 bases; bases with no gene match: 5. The CDR3 is 15 amino acids. CDR3 DNA sequence: TGTGCCAGCAGCTTGGGGCTAGCGGGAGAGGATGAGCAGTTCTTC. It codes for CASSLGLAGEDEQFF.

The J gene is TRBJ1-5, the V gene TRBV18; TRBD1 matches 9 bases. The germline V gene has CDR1 KGHSH and CDR2 LQKENI. Unmatched junction bases numbered 4, after V lost 4 bases and J lost 6 bases. The CDR3 is made up of 14 amino acids. The CDR3 reads CASSQTGGSQPQHF. CDR3 DNA sequence: TGTGCCAGCTCACAGACAGGGGGTAGTCAGCCCCAGCATTTT.

V is TRBV6-4 and J is TRBJ2-1, with TRBD2 as a possible D gene (5 bases). Trimming took 4 bases from V and 14 from J, leaving 15 bases between them. Germline V lookup: CDR1 MRHNA, CDR2 SNTAGT. The length of the CDR3 is 12 residues. The CDR3 DNA is TGTGCCAGCAGTGTAGGTAGGAACGGGGAGTTCTTC. It yields the protein CASSVGRNGEFF.

This clone was seen only a few times. The rearrangement links TRBV6-1 to TRBJ2-7; 9 bases are shared with TRBD2. The CDR3 sequence is 14 residues long. Unmatched junction bases numbered 10, after V lost 7 bases and J lost 6 bases. Germline V gene data show CDR1 as MNHNS and CDR2 as SASEGT. The CDR3 DNA follows: TGTGCCAGCATCCCAGTTAGCGGGAGCGCCGAGCAGTACTTC. It encodes CASIPVSGSAEQYF.

About this clone itself: The identical CDR3 is also encoded by other nucleotide sequences in the sample. The V and J genes are TRBV20-1 and TRBJ2-5; D is undetermined. The CDR3 sequence is 11 residues long. The V end lost 0 bases, the J end lost 5 bases, and 4 bases lay between the germline ends. From germline, CDR1 is DFQATT and CDR2 SNEGSKA (reference sequence). Here the CDR3 reads CSARDLETQYF. As DNA, the CDR3 is TGCAGTGCTAGAGATCTTGAGACCCAGTACTTC.